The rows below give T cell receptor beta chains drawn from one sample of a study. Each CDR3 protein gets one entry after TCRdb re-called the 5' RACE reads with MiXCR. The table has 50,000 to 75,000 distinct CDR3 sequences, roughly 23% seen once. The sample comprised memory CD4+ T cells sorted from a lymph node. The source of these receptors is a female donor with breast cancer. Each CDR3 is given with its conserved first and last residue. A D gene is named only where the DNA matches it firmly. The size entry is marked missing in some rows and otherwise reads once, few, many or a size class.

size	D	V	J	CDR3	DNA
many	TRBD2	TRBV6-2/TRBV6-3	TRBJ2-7	CASSYRTSGNPEQYF	TGTGCCAGCAGCTACAGGACTAGCGGGAACCCCGAGCAGTACTTC
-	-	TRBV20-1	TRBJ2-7	CSANKEEQYF	TGCAGTGCTAACAAGGAAGAGCAGTACTTC
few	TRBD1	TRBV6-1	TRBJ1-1	CASRDRQGGATEAFF	TGTGCCAGCAGGGATCGACAGGGTGGGGCCACTGAAGCTTTCTTT
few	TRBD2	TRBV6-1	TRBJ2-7	CASSEGGSFGEQYF	TGTGCCAGCAGTGAAGGCGGGAGTTTCGGCGAGCAGTACTTC
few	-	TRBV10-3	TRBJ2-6	CAISGGGGANVLTF	TGTGCCATCAGTGGGGGCGGCGGGGCCAACGTCCTGACTTTC
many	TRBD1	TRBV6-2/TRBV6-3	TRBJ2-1	CASSNRDREIEQFF	TGTGCCAGCAGCAACAGGGACAGGGAAATTGAGCAGTTCTTC
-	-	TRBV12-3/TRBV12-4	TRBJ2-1	CASTLSGTRNEQFF	TGTGCCAGCACCTTATCCGGGACTCGCAATGAGCAGTTCTTC
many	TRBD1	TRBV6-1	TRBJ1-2	CASSGNRGADYGYTF	TGTGCCAGCAGTGGTAACAGGGGCGCAGACTATGGCTACACCTTC
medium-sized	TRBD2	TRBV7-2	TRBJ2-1	CASTPGGASGKNEQFF	TGTGCCAGCACCCCCGGCGGGGCTAGCGGGAAGAATGAGCAGTTCTTC
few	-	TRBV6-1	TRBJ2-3	CASSGGTAGDTQYF	TGTGCCAGCAGTGGAGGGACGGCGGGGGATACGCAGTATTTT
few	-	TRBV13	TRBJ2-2	CASSLDLSNTGELFF	TGTGCCAGCAGCTTAGACCTGTCGAACACCGGGGAGCTGTTTTTT
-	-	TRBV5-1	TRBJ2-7	CASSLGVGSLYEQYF	TGCGCCAGCAGCTTGGGAGTCGGTTCCCTCTACGAGCAGTACTTC
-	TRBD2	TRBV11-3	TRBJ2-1	CASKAGGSYNEQFF	TGTGCCAGTAAGGCGGGGGGTTCCTACAATGAGCAGTTCTTC
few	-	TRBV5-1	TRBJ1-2	CASSLRTNYGYTF	TGCGCCAGCAGCTTGAGGACAAACTATGGCTACACCTTC
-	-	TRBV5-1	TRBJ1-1	CASSPSALRGLNTEAFF	TGCGCCAGCAGCCCCAGTGCTCTTCGGGGGTTAAACACTGAAGCTTTCTTT
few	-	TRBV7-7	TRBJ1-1	CASSLTANTEAFF	TGTGCTAGCAGCTTAACAGCGAACACTGAAGCTTTCTTT
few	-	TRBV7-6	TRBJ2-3	CASSSRPALVGGTQYF	TGTGCCAGCAGCTCCCGCCCCGCACTAGTTGGTGGTACGCAGTATTTT
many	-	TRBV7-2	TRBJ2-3	CASSTEHTDTQYF	TGTGCCAGCTCCACAGAGCACACAGATACGCAGTATTTT
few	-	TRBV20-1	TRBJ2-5	CSAALRETQYF	TGCAGTGCTGCCCTGAGAGAGACCCAGTACTTC
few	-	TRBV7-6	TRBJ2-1	CASSLAGRVGNEQFF	TGTGCCAGCAGCTTAGCGGGCAGGGTAGGAAATGAGCAGTTCTTC
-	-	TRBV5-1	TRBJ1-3	CASSRDRNSGNTIYF	TGTGCCAGCAGCCGAGACAGGAACTCTGGAAACACCATATATTTT
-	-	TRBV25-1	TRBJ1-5	CACSVWQAYQPQHF	TGTGCCTGCAGTGTATGGCAGGCTTATCAGCCCCAGCATTTT
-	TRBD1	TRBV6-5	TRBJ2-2	CASSPPGGRAGELFF	TGTGCCAGCAGCCCTCCAGGGGGCCGGGCCGGGGAGCTGTTTTTT
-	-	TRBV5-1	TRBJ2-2	CASSLSRADTGELFF	TGCGCCAGCAGCCTCAGCAGGGCGGACACCGGGGAGCTGTTTTTT
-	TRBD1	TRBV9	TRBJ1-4	CASSRGQGAEKLFF	TGTGCCAGCAGTCGGGGGCAGGGGGCGGAAAAACTGTTTTTT
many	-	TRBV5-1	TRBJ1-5	CASSLDVTGNQPQHF	TGCGCCAGCAGCTTGGATGTGACGGGCAATCAGCCCCAGCATTTT
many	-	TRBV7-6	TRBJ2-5	CASSPPLGTQYF	TGTGCCAGCAGCCCGCCGCTGGGGACCCAGTACTTC
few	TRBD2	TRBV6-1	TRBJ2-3	CASSETALAVTDTQYF	TGTGCCAGCAGTGAGACGGCACTAGCGGTCACAGATACGCAGTATTTT
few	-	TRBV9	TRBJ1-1	CASSVDGGVNTEAFF	TGTGCCAGCAGCGTAGACGGTGGGGTGAACACTGAAGCTTTCTTT
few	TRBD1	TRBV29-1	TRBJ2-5	CSVEMGQALTETQYF	TGCAGCGTTGAAATGGGACAGGCTTTAACAGAGACCCAGTACTTC
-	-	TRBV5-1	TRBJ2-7	CASSLDRDYEQYF	TGCGCCAGCAGCTTGGACAGGGACTACGAGCAGTACTTC
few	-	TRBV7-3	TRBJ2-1	CASSPQPSSVQFF	TGTGCCAGCAGCCCCCAACCCTCCAGCGTGCAGTTCTTC
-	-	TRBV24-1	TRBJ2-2	CATSDSRYIGELFF	TGTGCCACCAGTGATTCGCGTTACATCGGGGAGCTGTTTTTT
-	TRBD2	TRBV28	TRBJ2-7	CASSSPPGAGAAYEQYF	TGTGCCAGCAGTTCCCCCCCGGGAGCGGGGGCCGCCTACGAGCAGTACTTC
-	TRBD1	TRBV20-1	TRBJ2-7	CSARKGASSYEQYF	TGCAGTGCACGGAAGGGGGCTAGCTCCTACGAGCAGTACTTC
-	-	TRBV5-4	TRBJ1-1	CASSPRENTEAFF	TGTGCCAGCAGCCCCAGGGAGAACACTGAAGCTTTCTTT
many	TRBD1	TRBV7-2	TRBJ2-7	CATGDRDNLNYEQYF	TGTGCCACCGGGGACAGGGACAATTTGAACTACGAGCAGTACTTC